This is a list of T cell receptor beta chains from one sample in a study of Ad26.COV2.S vaccination and SARS-CoV-2 variants. This table comes from immunoSEQ multiplex PCR, and its TCRdb copy is limited to in-frame clones, with some not included. Among about 480,000 clones listed, around nine tenths were seen once. Here the sequenced sample was peripheral blood, taken in a trial of Ad26.COV2.S vaccine versus placebo. The receptors were sampled from a person aged 18-60 years who received the Ad26.COV2.S COVID-19 vaccine or a placebo. CDR3s include the opening cysteine and the closing phenylalanine or tryptophan. D genes are given only for firm matches. Clone sizes are given selectively: once, few, many, or a class where the clone is expanded.

>TRBJ2-1|TRBV19|.|TRBD1
TGTGCCAGTACCCCGGGACAGGCCGTCAATGAGCAGTTCTTC
CASTPGQAVNEQFF
>TRBJ2-1|TRBV2|.|.
TGTGCCAGCAAGACAAGGGGGTCCTACAATGAGCAGTTCTTC
CASKTRGSYNEQFF
>TRBJ1-6|TRBV6-6|.|.
TGTGCCAGCAGTTACGGGCGGAGCTCCTATAATTCACCCCTCCACTTT
CASSYGRSSYNSPLHF
>TRBJ1-1|TRBV6-5|.|.
TGTGCCAGCAGTAGAGAAACGTACGGGGGTGAAGCTTTCTTT
CASSRETYGGEAFF
>TRBJ2-7|TRBV28|once|.
TGTGCCAGCAGTTCCGGGATCTACGAGCAGTACTTC
CASSSGIYEQYF
>TRBJ1-1|TRBV27|.|.
TGTGCCAGCAGCCTAGACATCGGCACTGAAGCTTTCTTT
CASSLDIGTEAFF
>TRBJ1-1|TRBV12-3/TRBV12-4|.|.
TGTGCCAGCAGCAACCACCTCGGACAAGAAGCTTTCTTT
CASSNHLGQEAFF
>TRBJ2-5|TRBV3-1/TRBV3-2|.|TRBD2
TGTGCCAGCAGCGCACGGGGGGGGCAAGAGACCCAGTACTTC
CASSARGGQETQYF
>TRBJ1-1|TRBV7-8|.|.
TGTGCCAGCAGCATTATCACTGAAGCTTTCTTT
CASSIITEAFF
>TRBJ2-7|TRBV2|once|.
TGTGCCAGCAGTGCCACCGAGGTTTCCTACGAGCAGTACTTC
CASSATEVSYEQYF
>TRBJ2-4|TRBV6-5|.|.
TGTGCCAGCAGTTACGGGCGAGACGCCAAAAACATTCAGTACTTC
CASSYGRDAKNIQYF
>TRBJ1-1|TRBV6-6|.|.
TGTGCCAGCAGGCCACCGAAAGGGGCCTTGGGGACTGAAGCTTTCTTT
CASRPPKGALGTEAFF
>TRBJ2-2|TRBV10-3|.|TRBD2
TGTGCCGCGCAACTAGCGGGAGGAGATGGCGGGGAGCTGTTTTTT
CAAQLAGGDGGELFF
>TRBJ1-3|TRBV28|.|TRBD1
TGTGCCATTGGGGACAGACCCTCTGGAAACACCATATATTTT
CAIGDRPSGNTIYF
>TRBJ2-7|TRBV29-1|.|TRBD1
TGCAGCCCCAGGGACAGATCTGTGCTCTACGAGCAGTACTTC
CSPRDRSVLYEQYF